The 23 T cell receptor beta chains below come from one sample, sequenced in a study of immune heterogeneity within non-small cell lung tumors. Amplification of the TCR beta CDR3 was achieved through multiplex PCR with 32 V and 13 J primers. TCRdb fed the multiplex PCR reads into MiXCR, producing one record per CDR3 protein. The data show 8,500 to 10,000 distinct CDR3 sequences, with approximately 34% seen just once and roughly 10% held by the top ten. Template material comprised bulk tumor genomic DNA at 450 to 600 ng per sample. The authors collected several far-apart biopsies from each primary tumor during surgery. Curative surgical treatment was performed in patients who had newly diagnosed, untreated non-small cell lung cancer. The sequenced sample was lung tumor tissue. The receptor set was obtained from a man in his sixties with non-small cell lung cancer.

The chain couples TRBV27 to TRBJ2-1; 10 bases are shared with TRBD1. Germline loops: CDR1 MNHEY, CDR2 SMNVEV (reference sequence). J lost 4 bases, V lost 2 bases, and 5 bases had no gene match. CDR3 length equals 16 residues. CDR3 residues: CASSLGGTGVYNEQFF. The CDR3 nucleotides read TGTGCCAGCAGTTTAGGAGGGACAGGGGTATACAATGAGCAGTTCTTC.

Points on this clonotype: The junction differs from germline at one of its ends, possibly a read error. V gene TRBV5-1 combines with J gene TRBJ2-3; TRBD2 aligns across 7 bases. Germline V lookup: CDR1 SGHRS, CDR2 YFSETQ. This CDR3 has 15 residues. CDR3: CANSLERGLTNTQYF. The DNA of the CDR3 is TGCGCCAACAGCTTGGAGCGGGGCCTTACGAATACGCAGTATTTT. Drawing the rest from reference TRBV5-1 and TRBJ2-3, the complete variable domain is KAGVTQTPRYLIKTRGQQVTLSCSPISGHRSVSWYQQTPGQGLQFLFEYFSETQRNKGNFPGRFSGRQFSNSRSEMNVSTLELGDSALYLCANSLERGLTNTQYFGPGTRLTVL.

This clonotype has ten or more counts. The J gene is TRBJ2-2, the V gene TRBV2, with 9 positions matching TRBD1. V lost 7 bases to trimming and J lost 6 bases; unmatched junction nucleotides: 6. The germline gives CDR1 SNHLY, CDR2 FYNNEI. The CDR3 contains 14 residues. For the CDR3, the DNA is TGTGCCAGCAACCCTAGGGACAGGGCCGGGGAGCTGTTTTTT. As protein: CASNPRDRAGELFF.

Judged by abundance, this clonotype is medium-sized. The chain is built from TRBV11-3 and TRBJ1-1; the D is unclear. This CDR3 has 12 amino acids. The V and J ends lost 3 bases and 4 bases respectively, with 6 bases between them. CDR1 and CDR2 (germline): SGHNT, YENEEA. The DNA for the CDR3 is TGTGCCAGCAGCTTTTCCGGCACTGAAGCTTTCTTT. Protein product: CASSFSGTEAFF.

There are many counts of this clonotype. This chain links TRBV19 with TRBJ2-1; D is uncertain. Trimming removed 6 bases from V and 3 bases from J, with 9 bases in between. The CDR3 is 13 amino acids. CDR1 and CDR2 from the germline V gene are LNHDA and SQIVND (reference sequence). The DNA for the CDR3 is TGTGCCAGTAGGGCAGCATACTACAATGAGCAGTTCTTC. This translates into CASRAAYYNEQFF.

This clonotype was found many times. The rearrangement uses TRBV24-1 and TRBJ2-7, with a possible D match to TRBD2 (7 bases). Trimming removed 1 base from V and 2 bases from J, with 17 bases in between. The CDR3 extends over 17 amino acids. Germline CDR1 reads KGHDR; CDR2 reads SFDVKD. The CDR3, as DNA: TGTGCCACCAGTGATTTAGGGGGGGGGAAAGAGACCTACGAGCAGTACTTC. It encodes CATSDLGGGKETYEQYF.

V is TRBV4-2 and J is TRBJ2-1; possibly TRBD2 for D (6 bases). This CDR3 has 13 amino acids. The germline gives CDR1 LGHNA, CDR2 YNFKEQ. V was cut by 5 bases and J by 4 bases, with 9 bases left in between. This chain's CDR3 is CASSDAGYNEQFF. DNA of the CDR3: TGTGCCAGCAGCGATGCGGGGTACAATGAGCAGTTCTTC.

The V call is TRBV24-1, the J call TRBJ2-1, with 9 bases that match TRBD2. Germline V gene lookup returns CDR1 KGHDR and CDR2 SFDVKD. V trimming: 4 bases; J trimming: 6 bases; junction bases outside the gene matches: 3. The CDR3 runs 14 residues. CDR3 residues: CATSDLAGTNEQFF. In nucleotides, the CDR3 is TGTGCCACCAGTGACCTAGCGGGAACCAATGAGCAGTTCTTC.

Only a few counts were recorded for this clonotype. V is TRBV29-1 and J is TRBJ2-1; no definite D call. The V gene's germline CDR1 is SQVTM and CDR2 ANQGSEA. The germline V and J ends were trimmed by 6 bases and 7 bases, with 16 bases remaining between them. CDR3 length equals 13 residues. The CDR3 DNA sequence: TGCAGCGTGGCTGGATCAGCCGGGAATGAGCAGTTCTTC. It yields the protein CSVAGSAGNEQFF.

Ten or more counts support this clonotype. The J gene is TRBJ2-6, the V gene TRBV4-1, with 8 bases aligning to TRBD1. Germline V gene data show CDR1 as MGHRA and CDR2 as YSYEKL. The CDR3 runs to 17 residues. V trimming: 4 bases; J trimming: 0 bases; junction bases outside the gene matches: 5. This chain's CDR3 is CASSPGQGASGANVLTF. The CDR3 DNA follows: TGCGCCAGCAGCCCAGGACAGGGAGCCTCTGGGGCCAACGTCCTGACTTTC.

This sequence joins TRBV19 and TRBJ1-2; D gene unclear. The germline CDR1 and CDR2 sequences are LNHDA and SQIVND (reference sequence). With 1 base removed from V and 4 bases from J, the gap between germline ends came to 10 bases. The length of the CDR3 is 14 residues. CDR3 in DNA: TGTGCCAGTAGTATAGCGGCCCAGTCCTATGGCTACACCTTC. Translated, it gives CASSIAAQSYGYTF.

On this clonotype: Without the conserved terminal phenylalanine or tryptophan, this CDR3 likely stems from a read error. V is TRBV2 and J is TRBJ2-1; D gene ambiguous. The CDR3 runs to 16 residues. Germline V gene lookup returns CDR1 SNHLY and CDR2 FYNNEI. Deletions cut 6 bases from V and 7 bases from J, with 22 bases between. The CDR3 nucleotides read TGTGCCAGCAGAGCCGCGGACCAACGAAGGGCGAATGAGCAGTTCCTC. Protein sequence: CASRAADQRRANEQFL.

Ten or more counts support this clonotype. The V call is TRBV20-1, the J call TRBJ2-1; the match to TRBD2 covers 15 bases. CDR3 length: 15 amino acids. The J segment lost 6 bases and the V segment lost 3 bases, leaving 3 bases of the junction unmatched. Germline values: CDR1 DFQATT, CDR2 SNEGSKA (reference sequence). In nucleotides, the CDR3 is TGCAGTGCTAGTTGGGGACTAGCGGGGGGCAATGAGCAGTTCTTC. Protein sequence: CSASWGLAGGNEQFF.

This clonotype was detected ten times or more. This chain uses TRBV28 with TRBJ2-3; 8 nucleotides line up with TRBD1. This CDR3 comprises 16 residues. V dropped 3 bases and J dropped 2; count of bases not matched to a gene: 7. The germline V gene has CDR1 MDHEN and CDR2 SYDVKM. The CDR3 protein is CASSLGRQGFTDTQYF. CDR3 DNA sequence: TGTGCCAGCAGTTTGGGTAGACAGGGGTTCACAGATACGCAGTATTTT.

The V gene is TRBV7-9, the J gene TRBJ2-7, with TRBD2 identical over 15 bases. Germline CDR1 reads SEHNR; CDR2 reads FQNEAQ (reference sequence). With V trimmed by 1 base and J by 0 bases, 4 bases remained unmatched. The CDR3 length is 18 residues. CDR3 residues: CASSLGGLAGGTSYEQYF. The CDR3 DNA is TGTGCCAGCAGCTTAGGGGGACTAGCGGGAGGAACCTCCTACGAGCAGTACTTC. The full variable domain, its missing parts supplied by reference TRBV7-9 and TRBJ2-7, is DTGVSQNPRHKITKRGQNVTFRCDPISEHNRLYWYRQTLGQGPEFLTYFQNEAQLEKSRLLSDRFSAERPKGSFSTLEIQRTEQGDSAMYLCASSLGGLAGGTSYEQYFGPGTRLTVT.

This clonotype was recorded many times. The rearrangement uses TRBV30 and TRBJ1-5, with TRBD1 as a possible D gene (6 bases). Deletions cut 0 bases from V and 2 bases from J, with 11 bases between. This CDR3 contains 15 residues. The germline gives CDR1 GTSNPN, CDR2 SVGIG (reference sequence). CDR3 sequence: CAWSVQGNGNQPQHF. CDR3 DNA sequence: TGTGCCTGGAGTGTACAGGGTAATGGCAATCAGCCCCAGCATTTT.

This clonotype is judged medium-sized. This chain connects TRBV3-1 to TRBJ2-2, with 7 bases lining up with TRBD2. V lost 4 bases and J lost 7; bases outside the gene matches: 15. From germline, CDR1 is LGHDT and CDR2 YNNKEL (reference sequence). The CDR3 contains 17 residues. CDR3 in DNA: TGTGCCAGCAGCCCAAGATCTAGCGGAGAGAGTAGCGGGGAGCTGTTTTTT. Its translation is CASSPRSSGESSGELFF.

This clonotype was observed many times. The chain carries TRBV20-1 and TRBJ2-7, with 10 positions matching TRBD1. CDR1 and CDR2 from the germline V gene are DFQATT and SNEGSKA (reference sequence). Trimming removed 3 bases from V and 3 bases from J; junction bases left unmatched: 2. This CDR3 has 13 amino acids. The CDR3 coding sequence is TGCAGTGCTAGTAGGACAGGGGGCTACGAGCAGTACTTC. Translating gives CSASRTGGYEQYF.

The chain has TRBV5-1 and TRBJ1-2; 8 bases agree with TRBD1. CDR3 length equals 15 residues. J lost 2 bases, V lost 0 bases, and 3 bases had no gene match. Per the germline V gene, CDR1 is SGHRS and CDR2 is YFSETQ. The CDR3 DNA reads TGCGCCAGCAGCTTGGGGACAGGGTTAAACTATGGCTACACCTTC. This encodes CASSLGTGLNYGYTF.

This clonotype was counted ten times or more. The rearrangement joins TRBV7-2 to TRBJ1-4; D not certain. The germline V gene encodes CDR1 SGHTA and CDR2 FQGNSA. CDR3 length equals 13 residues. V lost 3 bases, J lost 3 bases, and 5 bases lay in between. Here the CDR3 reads CASSFRANEKLFF. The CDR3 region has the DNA TGTGCCAGCAGCTTTCGGGCTAATGAAAAACTGTTTTTT.

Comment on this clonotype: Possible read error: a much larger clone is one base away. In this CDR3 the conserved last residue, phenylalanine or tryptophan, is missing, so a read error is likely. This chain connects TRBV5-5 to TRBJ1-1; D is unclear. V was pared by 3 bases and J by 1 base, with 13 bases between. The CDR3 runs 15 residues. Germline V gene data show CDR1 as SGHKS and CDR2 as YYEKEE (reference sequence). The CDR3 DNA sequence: TGTGCCAGCAGCTCCCCAGGAGGAGGGAACACTGAAGCTTTCCTT. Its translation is CASSSPGGGNTEAFL.

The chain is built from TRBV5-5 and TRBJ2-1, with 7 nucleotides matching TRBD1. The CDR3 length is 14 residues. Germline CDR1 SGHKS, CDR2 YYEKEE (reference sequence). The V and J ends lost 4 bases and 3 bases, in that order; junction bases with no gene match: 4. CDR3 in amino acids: CASSARDSYNEQFF. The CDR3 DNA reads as TGTGCCAGCAGCGCCCGGGACAGCTACAATGAGCAGTTCTTC.

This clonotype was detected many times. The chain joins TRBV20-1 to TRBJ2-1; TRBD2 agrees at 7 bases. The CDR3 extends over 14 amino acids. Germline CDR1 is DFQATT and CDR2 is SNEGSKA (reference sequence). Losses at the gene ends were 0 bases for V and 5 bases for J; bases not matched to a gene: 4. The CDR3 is CSAREGGKNNEQFF. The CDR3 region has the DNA TGCAGTGCTAGAGAGGGGGGGAAGAACAATGAGCAGTTCTTC.